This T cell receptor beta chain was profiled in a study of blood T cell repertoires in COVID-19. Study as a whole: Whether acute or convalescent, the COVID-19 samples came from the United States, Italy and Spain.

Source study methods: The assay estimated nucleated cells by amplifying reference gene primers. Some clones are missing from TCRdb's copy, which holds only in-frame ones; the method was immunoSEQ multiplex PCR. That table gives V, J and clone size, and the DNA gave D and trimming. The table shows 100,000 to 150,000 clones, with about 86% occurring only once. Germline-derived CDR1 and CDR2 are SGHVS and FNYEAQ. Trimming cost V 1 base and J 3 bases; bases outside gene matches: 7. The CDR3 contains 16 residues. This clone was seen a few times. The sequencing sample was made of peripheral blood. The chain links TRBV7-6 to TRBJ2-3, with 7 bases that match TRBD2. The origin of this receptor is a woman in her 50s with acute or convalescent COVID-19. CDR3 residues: CASSLGGGKGTDTQYF. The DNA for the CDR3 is TGTGCCAGCAGCTTAGGGGGGGGTAAAGGGACAGATACGCAGTATTTT.